This T cell receptor beta chain was found in a study of shared clonotypes between healthy human individuals. A note on this clone: Antigen unknown.

Study-wide results and caveats: Despite large depth, sorted-subset datasets appeared incompletely sequenced. It was only blood that was sampled, and tissue repertoires likely differ. Among non-shared clonotypes, generation probabilities were lower than among those shared by all four donors.

Healthy HIV-negative adults with no recent acute infections or vaccinations were recruited as donors. The V gene lost 6 bases and the J gene lost 7 bases, with 19 bases spanning the gap. This CDR3 has 15 amino acids. Germline assignment: CDR1 LGHNA and CDR2 YNFKEQ. Profiled with immunoSEQ multiplex PCR; TCRdb holds only in-frame clones, not every one. The sample has under 1,100,000 clones; approximately 70% are singletons. Material for sequencing was memory CD4+ T cells sorted from blood. The subset was: CD45RA-negative fraction. This sequence originates from a man aged 18-30 years in good health. The V gene is TRBV4-2, the J gene TRBJ1-5; D is unclear. The CDR3, as DNA: TGTGCCAGCAGTCCGGGCCAAACCCTGCCCCAGCCCCAGCATTTT. This codes for CASSPGQTLPQPQHF.